This T cell receptor (beta chain) was retrieved from a study of cytomegalovirus exposure and HLA in healthy donors. Trimming removed 7 bases from V and 9 bases from J; junction bases left unmatched: 14. Per the germline V gene, CDR1 is SGHDN and CDR2 is FVKESK. The CDR3 consists of 16 residues. Points on this clone: What it binds is not known.

Findings and caveats of the study: Rates of TCR association differed by HLA locus in a later analysis, with DRB1 highest and HLA-C lowest.

PCR primers comprised 60 Vbeta and 13 Jbeta primers. Data came from immunoSEQ multiplex PCR; TCRdb stores just in-frame clones and leaves some out. The sample records 180,000 or so clones, more than 60% being singletons. Material: PBMCs. The chain carries TRBV14 and TRBJ2-1, with 11 bases aligning to TRBD1. The sequence was obtained from a female donor in good health and CMV-seronegative. CDR3 loop: CASTAGVGQGAREQFF. The CDR3 DNA reads TGTGCCAGCACCGCCGGGGTAGGACAGGGGGCTCGTGAGCAGTTCTTC.